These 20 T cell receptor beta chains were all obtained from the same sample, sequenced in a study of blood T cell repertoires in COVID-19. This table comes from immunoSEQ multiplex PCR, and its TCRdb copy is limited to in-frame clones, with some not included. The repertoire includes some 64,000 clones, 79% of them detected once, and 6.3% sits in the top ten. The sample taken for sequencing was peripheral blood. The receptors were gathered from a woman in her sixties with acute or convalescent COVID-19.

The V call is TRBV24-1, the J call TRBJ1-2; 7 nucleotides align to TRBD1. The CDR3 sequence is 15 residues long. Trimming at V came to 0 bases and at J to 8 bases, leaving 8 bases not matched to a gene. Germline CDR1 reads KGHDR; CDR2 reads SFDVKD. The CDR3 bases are TGTGCCACCAGTGATTTGCAGGGGGATGTCTACGGCTACACCTTC. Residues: CATSDLQGDVYGYTF.

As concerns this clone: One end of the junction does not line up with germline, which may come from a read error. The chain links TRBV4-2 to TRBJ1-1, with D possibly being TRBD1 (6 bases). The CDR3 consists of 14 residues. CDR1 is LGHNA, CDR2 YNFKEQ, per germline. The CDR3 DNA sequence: TGTGCCAGCAGCGAAGAAGGGGGACCCACTGAAGCTTTCTTT. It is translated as CASSEEGGPTEAFF.

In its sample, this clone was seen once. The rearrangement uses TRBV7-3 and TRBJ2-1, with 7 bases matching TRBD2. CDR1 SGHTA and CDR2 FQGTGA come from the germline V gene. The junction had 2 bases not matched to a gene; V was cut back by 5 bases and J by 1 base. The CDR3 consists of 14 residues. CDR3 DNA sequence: TGTGCCAGCAGCCGGGGGGAATCCTACAATGAGCAGTTCTTC. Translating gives CASSRGESYNEQFF. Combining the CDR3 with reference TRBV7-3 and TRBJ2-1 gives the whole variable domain GAGVSQTPSNKVTEKGKYVELRCDPISGHTALYWYRQSLGQGPEFLIYFQGTGAADDSGLPNDRFFAVRPEGSVSTLKIQRTERGDSAVYLCASSRGESYNEQFFGPGTRLTVL.

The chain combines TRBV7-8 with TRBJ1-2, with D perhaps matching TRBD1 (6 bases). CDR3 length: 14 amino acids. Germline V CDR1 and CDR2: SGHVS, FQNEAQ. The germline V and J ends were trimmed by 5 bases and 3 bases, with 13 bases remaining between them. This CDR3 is CASSPSPGDYGYTF. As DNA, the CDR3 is TGTGCCAGCAGCCCATCGCCAGGGGACTATGGCTACACCTTC.

CDR3 residues: CASSAGQGRDADEQYF. CDR3 DNA sequence: TGTGCCAGCAGCGCCGGACAGGGGAGGGACGCGGACGAGCAGTACTTC. V is TRBV5-4 and J is TRBJ2-7; 9 bases are shared with TRBD1. J gave up 5 bases and V 4 bases, and 13 bases lay outside the gene matches. Germline loops: CDR1 SGHNT, CDR2 YYREEE (reference sequence). The CDR3 extends over 16 amino acids.

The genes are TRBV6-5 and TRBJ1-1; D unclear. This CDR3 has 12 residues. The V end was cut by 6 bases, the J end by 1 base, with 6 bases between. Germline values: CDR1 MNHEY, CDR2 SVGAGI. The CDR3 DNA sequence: TGTGCCAGCAGCCAGGAGAACACTGAAGCTTTCTTT. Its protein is CASSQENTEAFF.

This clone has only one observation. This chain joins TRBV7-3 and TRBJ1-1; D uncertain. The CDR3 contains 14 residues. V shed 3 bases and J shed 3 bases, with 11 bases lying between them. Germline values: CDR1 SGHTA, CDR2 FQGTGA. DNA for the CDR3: TGTGCCAGCAGCTTGACCCTAGGCGACACTGAAGCTTTCTTT. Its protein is CASSLTLGDTEAFF.

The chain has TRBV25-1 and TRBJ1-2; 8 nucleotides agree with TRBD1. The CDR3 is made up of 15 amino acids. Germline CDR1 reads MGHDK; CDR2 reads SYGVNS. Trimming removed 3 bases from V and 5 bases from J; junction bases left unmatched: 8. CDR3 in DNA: TGTGCCAGCAGTGACCGAAGGACAGGGAGGTATGGCTACACCTTC. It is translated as CASSDRRTGRYGYTF.

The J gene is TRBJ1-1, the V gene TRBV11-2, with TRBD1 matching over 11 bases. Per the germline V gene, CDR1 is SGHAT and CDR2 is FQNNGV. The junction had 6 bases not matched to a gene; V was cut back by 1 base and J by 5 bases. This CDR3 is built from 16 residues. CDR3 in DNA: TGTGCCAGCAGCTTAGGTTCCGGGACAGGGGGGACTGAAGCTTTCTTT. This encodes CASSLGSGTGGTEAFF.

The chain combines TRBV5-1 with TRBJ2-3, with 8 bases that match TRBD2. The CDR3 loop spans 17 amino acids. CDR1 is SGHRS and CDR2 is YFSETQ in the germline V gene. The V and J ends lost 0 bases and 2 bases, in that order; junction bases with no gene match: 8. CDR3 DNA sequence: TGCGCCAGCAGCTTGGTTGTTAGCGGGGACCCCACAGATACGCAGTATTTT. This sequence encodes CASSLVVSGDPTDTQYF.

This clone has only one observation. CDR3 loop: CASSLGTRSYEQYF. CDR3 sequence (DNA): TGTGCCAGCAGCTTAGGGACAAGGAGCTACGAGCAGTACTTC. The chain links TRBV7-8 to TRBJ2-7; TRBD1 is a possible D gene (5 bases). The V end lost 1 base, the J end lost 3 bases, and 10 bases lay between the germline ends. This CDR3 has 14 amino acids. Germline assignment: CDR1 SGHVS and CDR2 FQNEAQ.

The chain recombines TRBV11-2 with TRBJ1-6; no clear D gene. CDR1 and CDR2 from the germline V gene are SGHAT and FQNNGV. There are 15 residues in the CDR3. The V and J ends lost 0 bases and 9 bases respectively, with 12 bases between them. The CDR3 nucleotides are TGTGCCAGCAGCTTAGAGGGCGCCCGGGGTTCACCCCTCCACTTT. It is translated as CASSLEGARGSPLHF.

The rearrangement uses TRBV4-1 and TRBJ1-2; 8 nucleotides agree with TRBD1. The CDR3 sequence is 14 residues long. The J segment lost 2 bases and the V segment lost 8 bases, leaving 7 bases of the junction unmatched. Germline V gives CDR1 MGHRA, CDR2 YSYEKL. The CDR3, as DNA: TGCGCCAGCTCCCCCGCAGGGGGCAACTATGGCTACACCTTC. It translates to CASSPAGGNYGYTF.

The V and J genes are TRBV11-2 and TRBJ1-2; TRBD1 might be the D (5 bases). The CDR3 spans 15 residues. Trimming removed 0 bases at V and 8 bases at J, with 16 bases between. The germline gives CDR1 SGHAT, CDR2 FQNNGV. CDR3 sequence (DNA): TGTGCCAGCAGCTTAGATGCGGGGCAGAATAGAGGCTACACCTTC. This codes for CASSLDAGQNRGYTF.

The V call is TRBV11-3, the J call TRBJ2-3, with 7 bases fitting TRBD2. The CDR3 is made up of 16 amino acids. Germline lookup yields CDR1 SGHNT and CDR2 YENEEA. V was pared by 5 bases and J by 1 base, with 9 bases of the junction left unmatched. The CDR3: CASSQWGGKRTDTQYF. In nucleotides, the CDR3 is TGTGCCAGCAGCCAATGGGGGGGGAAGCGCACAGATACGCAGTATTTT.

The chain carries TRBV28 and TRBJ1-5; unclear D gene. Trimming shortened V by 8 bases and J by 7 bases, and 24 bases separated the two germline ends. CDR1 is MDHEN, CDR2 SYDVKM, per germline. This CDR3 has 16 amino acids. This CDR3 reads CASAIVVQFRSQPQHF. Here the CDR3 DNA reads TGTGCCAGCGCAATAGTCGTGCAGTTTAGGAGCCAGCCCCAGCATTTT.

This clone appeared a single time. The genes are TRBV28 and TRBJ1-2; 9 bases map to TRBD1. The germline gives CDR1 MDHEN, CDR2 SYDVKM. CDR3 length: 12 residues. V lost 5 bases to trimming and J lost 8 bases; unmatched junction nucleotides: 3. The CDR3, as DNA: TGTGCCAGCAGTGGGACAGGGAGAGGCTACACCTTC. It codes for CASSGTGRGYTF.

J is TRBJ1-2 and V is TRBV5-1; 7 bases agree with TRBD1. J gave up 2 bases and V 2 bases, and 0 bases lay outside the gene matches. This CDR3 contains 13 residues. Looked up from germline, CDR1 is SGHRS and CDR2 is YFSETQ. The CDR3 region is CASSLQGNYGYTF. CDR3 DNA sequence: TGCGCCAGCAGCTTACAGGGGAACTATGGCTACACCTTC.

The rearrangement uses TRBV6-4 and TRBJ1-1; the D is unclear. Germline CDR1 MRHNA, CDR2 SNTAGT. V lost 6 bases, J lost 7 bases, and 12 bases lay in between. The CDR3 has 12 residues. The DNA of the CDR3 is TGTGCCAGCAGCCCTCGGAGGAGTGAAGCTTTCTTT. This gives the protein CASSPRRSEAFF.

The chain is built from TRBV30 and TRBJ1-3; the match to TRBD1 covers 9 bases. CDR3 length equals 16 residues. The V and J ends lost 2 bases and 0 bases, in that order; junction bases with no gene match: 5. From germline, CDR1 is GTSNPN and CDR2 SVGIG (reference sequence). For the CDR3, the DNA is TGTGCCTGGAGTACCACAGGGGGCCACTCTGGAAACACCATATATTTT. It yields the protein CAWSTTGGHSGNTIYF.